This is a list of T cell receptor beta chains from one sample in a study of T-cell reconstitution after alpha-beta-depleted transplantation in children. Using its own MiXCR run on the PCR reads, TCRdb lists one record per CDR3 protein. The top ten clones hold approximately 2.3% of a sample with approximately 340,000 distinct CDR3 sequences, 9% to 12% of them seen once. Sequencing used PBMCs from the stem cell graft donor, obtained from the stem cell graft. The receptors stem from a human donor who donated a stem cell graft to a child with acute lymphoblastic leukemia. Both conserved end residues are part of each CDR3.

CASEVGANEQFF TRBV2 12
CASSQDLAGANYEQYF TRBV4-3 16
CASNDRGPYEQYF TRBV28 13
CASSLYSHGELFF TRBV5-1 13
CASSVGQAPYNEQFF TRBV9 15
CASRKNAGTGMNTEAFF TRBV19 17
CASSEPRSSPSSYNEQFF TRBV28 18
CASRHSGGTDTQYF TRBV7-3 14
CASSLTAREQETQYF TRBV5-1 15
CASSVRDSSKPFQYF TRBV2 15
CASRVPGQPNQPQHF TRBV10-1 15
CASSFFPRREQTDTQYF TRBV28 17
CASSLAGVETQYF TRBV5-1 13
CASPPFGPGRDNEQFF TRBV12-3/TRBV12-4 16
CASSLAENTIYF TRBV5-6 12
CASRLGTATNEKLFF TRBV12-3/TRBV12-4 15
CASSFDGNPNYGYTF TRBV7-2 15
CASSLGTSGVKTQYF TRBV12-3/TRBV12-4 15
CASRPPPGQGPYEQYF TRBV5-1 16
CASSTQSGTRPYNEQFF TRBV7-3 17
CASRTGPYQETQYF TRBV5-1 14
CASSPQGGISARSSYNEQFF TRBV11-1 20
CASSPAVGGSPLHF TRBV5-1 14
CASSWTGPSSYEQYF TRBV5-1 15
CASSLSAGEGDEQFF TRBV7-3 15
CASSPYAWDGSYNEQFF TRBV27 17
CASSFQGGTQPQHF TRBV7-9 14
CASSYEGGETQYF TRBV6-5 13
CASSCRLGLAGVRVYNEQFF TRBV21-1 20
CASSHWLNYEQYF TRBV7-2 13
CSAIGRVSYEQYF TRBV20-1 13
CASSPTGNSYEQYF TRBV5-6 14
CATSDSKSGFSYGYTF TRBV24-1 16
CSALRTGERSPLHF TRBV20-1 14
CASSSIAGSTYNEQFF TRBV7-9 16
CASSLVVGHPGELFF TRBV5-1 15
CASSSLSSYNEQFF TRBV27 14